Presented here are 32 T cell receptor beta chains from one specimen sequenced in a study of T-cell memory formation after mild COVID-19. TCRdb analysed the 5' RACE reads with MiXCR anew, one entry per CDR3 protein. The sample records fewer than 350,000 distinct CDR3 sequences, roughly an eighth being singletons. Specimen: PBMCs or a T cell subset sorted from them (not recorded which). The receptors stem from a man between 18 and 29 years old who had mild COVID-19 (a few samples of this study predate the infection). Cell type and time point are not known.

The gene calls are TRBV19 and TRBJ2-3; D is undetermined. Germline V gene data show CDR1 as LNHDA and CDR2 as SQIVND (reference sequence). The CDR3 runs 15 residues. Trimming removed 2 bases from V and 0 bases from J, with 9 bases in between. CDR3 sequence (DNA): TGTGCCAGTAGTATATTAGGATCTAGCACAGATACGCAGTATTTT. Its translation: CASSILGSSTDTQYF.

This chain uses TRBV7-3 with TRBJ1-5; D not resolved. The CDR3 is 13 residues long. Trimming pared 3 bases from V and 3 bases from J, leaving 6 bases between. CDR1 and CDR2 (germline): SGHTA, FQGTGA. The CDR3 sequence is CASSLSNNQPQHF. The CDR3 region has the DNA TGTGCCAGCAGCTTGTCGAACAATCAGCCCCAGCATTTT.

Only a few counts were recorded for this clonotype. The genes are TRBV15 and TRBJ1-1; D gene unclear. Germline assignment: CDR1 LNHNV and CDR2 YYDKDF (reference sequence). CDR3 length: 13 amino acids. V lost 3 bases, J lost 3 bases, and 8 bases lay in between. The CDR3, as DNA: TGTGCCACCAGCAGGGAGCGGGACACTGAAGCTTTCTTT. This sequence encodes CATSRERDTEAFF. Together with reference TRBV15 and TRBJ1-1, the CDR3 gives the full variable domain: DAMVIQNPRYQVTQFGKPVTLSCSQTLNHNVMYWYQQKSSQAPKLLFHYYDKDFNNEADTPDNFQSRRPNTSFCFLDIRSPGLGDTAMYLCATSRERDTEAFFGQGTRLTVV.

This clonotype was observed a handful of times. V usage is TRBV4-1 and J usage is TRBJ2-1, with D maybe TRBD1 (7 bases). The germline V gene has CDR1 MGHRA and CDR2 YSYEKL. Trimming removed 1 base at V and 7 bases at J, with 20 bases between. The CDR3 is 17 residues long. The CDR3 DNA reads as TGCGCCAGCAGCCAAGTTGGTAGCGCCCCAGGGGGGAATGAGCAGTTCTTC. It codes for CASSQVGSAPGGNEQFF.

The genes are TRBV7-2 and TRBJ2-3; TRBD2 agrees at 12 bases. V lost 3 bases to trimming and J lost 3 bases; unmatched junction nucleotides: 7. CDR3 length: 17 amino acids. Germline V CDR1 and CDR2: SGHTA, FQGNSA. The CDR3 DNA is TGTGCCAGCAGCTTCCCTCGGACTAGCGGGGATACAGATACGCAGTATTTT. Amino acids: CASSFPRTSGDTDTQYF.

The chain has TRBV11-2 and TRBJ2-5, with D possibly being TRBD2 (6 bases). Trimming removed 7 bases from V and 5 bases from J, with 20 bases in between. The germline V gene encodes CDR1 SGHAT and CDR2 FQNNGV. The CDR3 consists of 15 residues. For the CDR3, the DNA is TGTGCCAGCATCGGAGGGGAGTTTGAGATCGAGACCCAGTACTTC. It codes for CASIGGEFEIETQYF. Drawing the rest from reference TRBV11-2 and TRBJ2-5, the complete variable domain is EAGVAQSPRYKIIEKRQSVAFWCNPISGHATLYWYQQILGQGPKLLIQFQNNGVVDDSQLPKDRFSAERLKGVDSTLKIQPAKLEDSAVYLCASIGGEFEIETQYFGPGTRLLVL.

This clonotype was counted a few times. The gene calls are TRBV30 and TRBJ1-6; a possible D gene is TRBD1 (6 bases). CDR1 and CDR2 from the germline V gene are GTSNPN and SVGIG (reference sequence). Trimming removed 0 bases from V and 3 bases from J, with 18 bases in between. The CDR3 totals 18 residues. This CDR3 is CAWSVIKTGINYNSPLHF. CDR3 DNA: TGTGCCTGGAGTGTAATTAAGACAGGAATCAACTATAATTCACCCCTCCACTTT.

This clonotype was seen many times. V usage is TRBV11-2 and J usage is TRBJ2-3; TRBD2 agrees at 12 bases. CDR3 length equals 15 residues. J was trimmed by 4 bases and V by 4 bases; bases with no gene match: 3. Germline V gene sequence: CDR1 SGHAT, CDR2 FQNNGV. In DNA, the CDR3 is TGTGCCAGCAGCTGGACTAGCGGGGCTGCAGATACGCAGTATTTT. The encoded protein is CASSWTSGAADTQYF.

This clonotype was detected ten times or more. The rearrangement links TRBV5-5 to TRBJ2-2; D is possibly TRBD2 (5 bases). Germline values: CDR1 SGHKS, CDR2 YYEKEE (reference sequence). V dropped 2 bases and J dropped 1 base, with 6 bases sitting between them. The CDR3 totals 14 residues. CDR3 sequence: CASSFSGNTGELFF. In nucleotides, the CDR3 is TGTGCCAGCAGCTTCAGCGGGAACACCGGGGAGCTGTTTTTT. The variable domain in full, completed from reference TRBV5-5 and TRBJ2-2, reads DAGVTQSPTHLIKTRGQQVTLRCSPISGHKSVSWYQQVLGQGPQFIFQYYEKEERGRGNFPDRFSARQFPNYSSELNVNALLLGDSALYLCASSFSGNTGELFFGEGSRLTVL.

This clonotype came up a few times. The rearrangement links TRBV7-8 to TRBJ1-5; perhaps TRBD1 as D (6 bases). The V end lost 0 bases, the J end lost 5 bases, and 11 bases lay between the germline ends. The CDR3 runs to 15 residues. Germline V lookup: CDR1 SGHVS, CDR2 FQNEAQ. The CDR3 spells CASSLAWTEDQPQHF. The CDR3 DNA reads as TGTGCCAGCAGCTTAGCCTGGACAGAGGATCAGCCCCAGCATTTT.

The chain links TRBV20-1 to TRBJ1-2; D is ambiguous. V was shortened by 0 bases and J by 3 bases, with 11 bases between the two germline ends. Germline-derived CDR1 and CDR2 are DFQATT and SNEGSKA (reference sequence). CDR3 length: 14 residues. The chain's CDR3 is CSARDTQVDYGYTF. In DNA form, the CDR3 reads TGCAGTGCTAGAGATACCCAGGTCGACTATGGCTACACCTTC.

The sample holds a few counts of this clonotype. The chain carries TRBV7-8 and TRBJ2-2; 7 bases match TRBD1. The trim removed 7 bases at V and 7 bases at J, leaving 12 bases unmatched. Germline CDR1 SGHVS, CDR2 FQNEAQ. This CDR3 has 15 residues. The CDR3 region is CASNPWTGIIGELFF. The CDR3 DNA reads TGTGCCAGCAATCCTTGGACAGGAATAATCGGGGAGCTGTTTTTT.

This clonotype was counted many times. V is TRBV6-2 or TRBV6-3 and J is TRBJ2-2, with 8 bases fitting TRBD2. This CDR3 is built from 13 residues. Germline CDR1 reads MNHEY; CDR2 reads SVGEGT. V lost 7 bases to trimming and J lost 7 bases; unmatched junction nucleotides: 5. The DNA of the CDR3 is TGTGCCAGCAAACAGCGGGGGAACGGGGAGCTGTTTTTT. This gives the protein CASKQRGNGELFF.

This clonotype was picked up many times. The V gene is TRBV30, the J gene TRBJ1-2; TRBD1 matches at 8 bases. Germline V gene lookup returns CDR1 GTSNPN and CDR2 SVGIG (reference sequence). The CDR3 sequence is 13 residues long. J gave up 7 bases and V 4 bases, and 8 bases lay outside the gene matches. The CDR3 spells CAWKRDRPGGYTF. CDR3 DNA: TGTGCCTGGAAAAGGGACAGGCCAGGTGGCTACACCTTC.

The V call is TRBV6-1, the J call TRBJ1-5; D is undetermined. V gave up 6 bases and J gave up 1 base, with 10 bases separating them. The germline CDR1 and CDR2 sequences are MNHNS and SASEGT. This CDR3 has 14 residues. The CDR3, as DNA: TGTGCCAGCAGCCAAGGACGGAGCAATCAGCCCCAGCATTTT. Translated, it gives CASSQGRSNQPQHF.

There are a few counts of this clonotype. The J gene is TRBJ2-1, the V gene TRBV7-3; no firm D call. Looked up from germline, CDR1 is SGHTA and CDR2 is FQGTGA. The CDR3 extends over 12 amino acids. The V and J ends lost 1 base and 7 bases respectively, with 5 bases between them. CDR3 sequence (DNA): TGTGCCAGCAGCTTAATTGGGAATGAGCAGTTCTTC. It encodes CASSLIGNEQFF.

The gene calls are TRBV11-1 and TRBJ2-2, with TRBD1 matching 7 bases. V lost 1 base to trimming and J lost 4 bases; unmatched junction nucleotides: 3. The CDR3 is made up of 15 amino acids. Germline V gives CDR1 SGHAT, CDR2 FQDESV (reference sequence). CDR3 in DNA: TGTGCCAGCAGCTTAGAGGGGGCCTTCACCGGGGAGCTGTTTTTT. Translated: CASSLEGAFTGELFF.

The chain links TRBV7-2 to TRBJ2-1; 16 positions match TRBD2. Losses at the gene ends were 2 bases for V and 9 bases for J; bases not matched to a gene: 7. Germline-derived CDR1 and CDR2 are SGHTA and FQGNSA. This CDR3 has 17 residues. Written as DNA, the CDR3 is TGTGCCAGCAGCTTACTGGGGACTAGCGGGGGGGCTTTTGAGCAGTTCTTC. This translates into CASSLLGTSGGAFEQFF.

This chain uses TRBV11-2 with TRBJ2-7, with no clear D. This CDR3 is 12 amino acids long. V was shortened by 0 bases and J by 5 bases, with 5 bases between the two germline ends. CDR1 and CDR2 (germline): SGHAT, FQNNGV. CDR3 sequence reads: CASSLDQNEQYF. As DNA, the CDR3 is TGTGCCAGCAGCTTAGATCAAAACGAGCAGTACTTC.

V gene TRBV6-5 combines with J gene TRBJ2-1; TRBD1 might be the D (6 bases). The germline V gene has CDR1 MNHEY and CDR2 SVGAGI. CDR3 length: 14 amino acids. V lost 3 bases to trimming and J lost 13 bases, with 19 bases between them. The CDR3 region is CASSYMGARDAQFF. The DNA for the CDR3 is TGTGCCAGCAGTTATATGGGGGCCCGCGATGCCCAGTTCTTC.

This clonotype was seen a handful of times. The chain carries TRBV6-2 or TRBV6-3 and TRBJ2-7, with 8 nucleotides matching TRBD1. CDR1 and CDR2 (germline): MNHEY, SVGEGT. This CDR3 has 13 amino acids. Trimming at V came to 8 bases and at J to 4 bases, leaving 7 bases not matched to a gene. As DNA, the CDR3 is TGTGCCAGCGGGACAGGAGCTTCTTACGAGCAGTACGTC. Its protein is CASGTGASYEQYV.

The genes are TRBV9 and TRBJ2-3; 10 nucleotides agree with TRBD2. Trimming took 3 bases from V and 8 from J; bases not matched to a gene: 12. The CDR3 is 16 residues long. Germline V gene data show CDR1 as SGDLS and CDR2 as YYNGEE. The CDR3 bases are TGTGCCAGCAGCGAAACTAGCGGGGCTTCGGGCGGTACGCAGTATTTT. This translates into CASSETSGASGGTQYF.

This clonotype was picked up many times. This sequence joins TRBV5-5 and TRBJ2-3; D tentatively fits TRBD1 or TRBD2 (5 bases each). The V and J ends lost 4 bases and 6 bases respectively, with 15 bases between them. The CDR3 is made up of 14 amino acids. The germline CDR1 and CDR2 sequences are SGHKS and YYEKEE (reference sequence). The CDR3 DNA reads TGTGCCAGCAGCGACGGGACGGAAGCTGATACGCAGTATTTT. Amino acid sequence: CASSDGTEADTQYF. Full variable domain (outside the CDR3, taken from reference TRBV5-5 and TRBJ2-3): DAGVTQSPTHLIKTRGQQVTLRCSPISGHKSVSWYQQVLGQGPQFIFQYYEKEERGRGNFPDRFSARQFPNYSSELNVNALLLGDSALYLCASSDGTEADTQYFGPGTRLTVL.

The CDR3 protein is CASSPPGVGHNSPLHF. Here the CDR3 DNA reads TGTGCCAGCAGCCCCCCTGGAGTGGGACATAATTCACCCCTCCACTTT. The rearrangement uses TRBV7-9 and TRBJ1-6; D may be TRBD1 (5 bases). The CDR3 is 16 residues long. V lost 5 bases and J lost 5, with 16 bases in between. Germline CDR1 reads SEHNR; CDR2 reads FQNEAQ (reference sequence).

The V and J genes are TRBV6-5 and TRBJ2-7, with D unresolved. This CDR3 contains 13 residues. Trimming cost V 5 bases and J 6 bases, with 14 bases left between them. CDR1 is MNHEY and CDR2 is SVGAGI in the germline V gene. The CDR3 bases are TGTGCCAGCAGTCCGCGGATTGAAGCCGAGCAGTACGTC. Amino acid sequence: CASSPRIEAEQYV.

This clonotype has just a few counts. This sequence joins TRBV20-1 and TRBJ1-2; D uncertain. The CDR3 is 14 amino acids. Germline lookup yields CDR1 DFQATT and CDR2 SNEGSKA (reference sequence). Trimming removed 3 bases at V and 4 bases at J, with 15 bases between. The CDR3: CSARRSARGYGYTF. The CDR3 nucleotides read TGCAGTGCTAGGCGTTCGGCTCGTGGCTATGGCTACACCTTC.

This clonotype was seen a handful of times. The gene calls are TRBV29-1 and TRBJ2-7; maybe TRBD1 (6 bases). The V end was cut by 5 bases, the J end by 1 base, with 15 bases between. Germline V gene sequence: CDR1 SQVTM, CDR2 ANQGSEA. CDR3 length: 14 amino acids. The CDR3 bases are TGCAGCGTTCTGCTACAGGGTATGTCCTACGAGCAGTACGTC. Encoded protein: CSVLLQGMSYEQYV.

The table lists this clonotype with a few counts. The chain recombines TRBV11-1 with TRBJ2-3, with D perhaps matching TRBD1 (5 bases). Germline V gene data show CDR1 as SGHAT and CDR2 as FQDESV (reference sequence). With 6 bases removed from V and 1 base from J, the gap between germline ends came to 11 bases. The CDR3 runs to 14 residues. DNA of the CDR3: TGTGCCAGCAGTCGGACACGGCGCACAGATACGCAGTATTTT. It translates to CASSRTRRTDTQYF.

V is TRBV2 and J is TRBJ2-3; D gene uncertain. V was cut by 6 bases and J by 0 bases, with 10 bases left in between. The CDR3 has 14 residues. Germline V gene data show CDR1 as SNHLY and CDR2 as FYNNEI. The CDR3 is CASSRGSSTDTQYF. CDR3 nucleotide sequence: TGTGCCAGCAGCCGAGGTAGTAGCACAGATACGCAGTATTTT.

The rearrangement joins TRBV20-1 to TRBJ2-2; D might be TRBD2 (6 bases). The CDR3 extends over 13 amino acids. With 5 bases removed from V and 5 bases from J, the gap between germline ends came to 12 bases. Germline assignment: CDR1 DFQATT and CDR2 SNEGSKA (reference sequence). CDR3 in DNA: TGCAGTGCTCAGCCTGGGGGGACCGGGGAGCTGTTTTTT. Translating it yields CSAQPGGTGELFF.

The chain joins TRBV7-9 to TRBJ2-1; either TRBD1 or TRBD2 may fit D (6 bases each). V lost 2 bases to trimming and J lost 9 bases, with 17 bases between them. Looked up from germline, CDR1 is SEHNR and CDR2 is FQNEAQ (reference sequence). The CDR3 spans 15 residues. As DNA, the CDR3 is TGTGCCAGCAGCTTAAATCTGGGGGGCTACGGTGAGCAGTTCTTC. Protein product: CASSLNLGGYGEQFF.

The sample holds a few counts of this clonotype. The gene calls are TRBV5-6 and TRBJ2-1; D possibly matches TRBD1 or TRBD2 (5 bases each). The V gene lost 7 bases and the J gene lost 6 bases, with 14 bases spanning the gap. The CDR3 has 13 amino acids. The V gene's germline CDR1 is SGHDT and CDR2 YYEEEE. CDR3 bases: TGTGCCAGCGACGGGACGGACCCCAATGAGCAGTTCTTC. It is translated as CASDGTDPNEQFF.